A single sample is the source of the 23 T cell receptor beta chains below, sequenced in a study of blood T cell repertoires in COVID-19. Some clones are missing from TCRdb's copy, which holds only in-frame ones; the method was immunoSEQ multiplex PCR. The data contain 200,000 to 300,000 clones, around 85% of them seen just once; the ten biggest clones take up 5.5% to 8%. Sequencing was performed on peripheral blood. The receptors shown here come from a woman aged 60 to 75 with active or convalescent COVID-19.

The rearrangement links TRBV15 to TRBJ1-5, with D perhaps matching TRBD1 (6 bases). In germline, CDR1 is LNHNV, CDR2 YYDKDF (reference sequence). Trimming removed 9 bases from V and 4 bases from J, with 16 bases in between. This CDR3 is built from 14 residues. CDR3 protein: CATNTGTLNQPQHF. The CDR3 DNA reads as TGTGCCACTAATACCGGGACACTAAATCAGCCCCAGCATTTT.

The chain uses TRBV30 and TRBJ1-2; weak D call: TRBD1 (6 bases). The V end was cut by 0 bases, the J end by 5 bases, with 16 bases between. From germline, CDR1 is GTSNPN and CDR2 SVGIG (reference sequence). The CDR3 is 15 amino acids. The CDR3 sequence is CAWSVNRESEYGYTF. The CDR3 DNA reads TGTGCCTGGAGTGTTAACAGGGAATCCGAATATGGCTACACCTTC.

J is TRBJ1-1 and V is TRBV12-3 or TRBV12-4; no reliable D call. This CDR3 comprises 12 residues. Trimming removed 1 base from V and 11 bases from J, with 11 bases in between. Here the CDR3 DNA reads TGTGCCAGCAGTTTAGGCGGCCCCTCGGCTTTCTTT. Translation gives CASSLGGPSAFF.

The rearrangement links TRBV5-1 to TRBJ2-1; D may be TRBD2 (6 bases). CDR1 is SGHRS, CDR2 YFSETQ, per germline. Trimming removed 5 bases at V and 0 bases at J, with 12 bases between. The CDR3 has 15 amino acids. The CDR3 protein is CASSSTGVSYNEQFF. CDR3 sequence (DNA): TGCGCCAGCAGTAGTACGGGGGTCTCCTACAATGAGCAGTTCTTC.

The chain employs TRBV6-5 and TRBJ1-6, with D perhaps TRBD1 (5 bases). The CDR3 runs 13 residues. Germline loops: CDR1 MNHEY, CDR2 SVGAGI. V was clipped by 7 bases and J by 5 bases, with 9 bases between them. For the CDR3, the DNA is TGTGCCAGCAAACGACAGCATAATTCACCCCTCCACTTT. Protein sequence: CASKRQHNSPLHF.

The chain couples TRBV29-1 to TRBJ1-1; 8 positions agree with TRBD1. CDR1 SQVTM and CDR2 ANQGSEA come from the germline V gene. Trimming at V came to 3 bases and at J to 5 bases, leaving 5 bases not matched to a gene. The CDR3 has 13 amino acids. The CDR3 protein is CSVEAGGGTEAFF. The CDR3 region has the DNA TGCAGCGTTGAGGCAGGGGGCGGGACTGAAGCTTTCTTT. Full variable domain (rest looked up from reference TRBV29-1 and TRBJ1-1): SAVISQKPSRDICQRGTSLTIQCQVDSQVTMMFWYRQQPGQSLTLIATANQGSEATYESGFVIDKFPISRPNLTFSTLTVSNMSPEDSSIYLCSVEAGGGTEAFFGQGTRLTVV.

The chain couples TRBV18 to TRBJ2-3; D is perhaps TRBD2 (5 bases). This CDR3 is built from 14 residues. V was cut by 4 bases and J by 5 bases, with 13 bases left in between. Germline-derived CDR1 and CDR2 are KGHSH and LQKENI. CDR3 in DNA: TGTGCCAGCTCACGAGGGCGGACCGAAGATACGCAGTATTTT. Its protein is CASSRGRTEDTQYF.

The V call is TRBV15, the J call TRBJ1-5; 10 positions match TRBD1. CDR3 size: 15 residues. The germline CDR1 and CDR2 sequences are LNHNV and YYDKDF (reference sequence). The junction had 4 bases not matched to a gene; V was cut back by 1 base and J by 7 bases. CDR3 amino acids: CATSRGQGAIQPQHF. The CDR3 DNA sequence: TGTGCCACCAGCAGAGGACAGGGGGCAATACAGCCCCAGCATTTT.

CDR3 sequence reads: CASRRTVSGNTIYF. CDR3 DNA: TGTGCCAGCAGGAGGACAGTCTCTGGAAACACCATATATTTT. The V and J genes are TRBV5-8 and TRBJ1-3; the D gene is possibly TRBD1 (6 bases). The CDR3 covers 14 residues. V was trimmed by 5 bases and J by 0 bases, leaving 9 bases between them. Germline V gives CDR1 SGHTS, CDR2 YDEGEE.

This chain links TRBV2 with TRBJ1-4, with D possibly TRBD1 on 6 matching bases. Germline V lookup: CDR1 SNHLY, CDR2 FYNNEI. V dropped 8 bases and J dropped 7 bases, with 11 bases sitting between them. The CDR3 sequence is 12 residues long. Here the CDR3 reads CASCRGIEKLFF. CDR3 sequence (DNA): TGTGCCAGCTGCAGGGGAATTGAAAAACTGTTTTTT.

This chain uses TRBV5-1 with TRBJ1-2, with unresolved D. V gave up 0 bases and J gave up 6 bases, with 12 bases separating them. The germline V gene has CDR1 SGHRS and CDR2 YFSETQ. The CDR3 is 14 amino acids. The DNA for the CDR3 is TGCGCCAGCAGCTTGGATGGTGAGCTAAATGGCTACACCTTC. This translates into CASSLDGELNGYTF.

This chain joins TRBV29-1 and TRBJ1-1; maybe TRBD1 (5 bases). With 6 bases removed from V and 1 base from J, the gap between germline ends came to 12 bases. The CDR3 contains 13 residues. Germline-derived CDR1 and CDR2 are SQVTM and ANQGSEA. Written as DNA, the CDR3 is TGCAGCGTCGCCCCCGGGGGGAACACTGAAGCTTTCTTT. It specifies CSVAPGGNTEAFF.

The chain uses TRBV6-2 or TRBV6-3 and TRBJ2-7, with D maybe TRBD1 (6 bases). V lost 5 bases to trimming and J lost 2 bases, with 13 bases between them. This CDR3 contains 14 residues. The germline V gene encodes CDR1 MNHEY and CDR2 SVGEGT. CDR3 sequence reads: CASSPPGHTYEQYV. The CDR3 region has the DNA TGTGCCAGCAGTCCCCCGGGACATACCTACGAGCAGTACGTC.

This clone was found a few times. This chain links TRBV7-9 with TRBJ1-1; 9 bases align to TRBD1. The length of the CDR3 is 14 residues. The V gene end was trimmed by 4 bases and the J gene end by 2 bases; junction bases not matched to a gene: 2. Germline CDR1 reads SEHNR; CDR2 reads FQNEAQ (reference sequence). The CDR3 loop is CASSWDRANTEAFF. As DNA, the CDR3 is TGTGCCAGCAGCTGGGACAGGGCAAACACTGAAGCTTTCTTT. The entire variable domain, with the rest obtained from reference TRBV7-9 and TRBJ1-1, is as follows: DTGVSQNPRHKITKRGQNVTFRCDPISEHNRLYWYRQTLGQGPEFLTYFQNEAQLEKSRLLSDRFSAERPKGSFSTLEIQRTEQGDSAMYLCASSWDRANTEAFFGQGTRLTVV.

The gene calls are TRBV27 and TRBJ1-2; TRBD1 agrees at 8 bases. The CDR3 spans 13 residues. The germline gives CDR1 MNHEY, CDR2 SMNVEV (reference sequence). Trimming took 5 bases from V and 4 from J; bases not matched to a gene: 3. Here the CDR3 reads CASSQTGGYGYTF. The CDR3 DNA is TGTGCCAGCAGTCAAACAGGGGGCTATGGCTACACCTTC.

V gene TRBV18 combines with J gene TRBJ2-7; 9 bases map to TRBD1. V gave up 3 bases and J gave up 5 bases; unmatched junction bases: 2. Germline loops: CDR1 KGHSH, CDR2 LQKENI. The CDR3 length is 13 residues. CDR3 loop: CASSPDRGDEQYF. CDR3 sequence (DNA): TGTGCCAGCTCACCGGACAGGGGTGACGAGCAGTACTTC.

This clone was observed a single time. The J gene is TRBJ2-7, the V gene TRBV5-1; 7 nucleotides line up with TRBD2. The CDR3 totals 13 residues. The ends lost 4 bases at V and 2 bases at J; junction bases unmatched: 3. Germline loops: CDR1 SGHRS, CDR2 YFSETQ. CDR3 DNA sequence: TGCGCCAGCAGCAGCGGGACGGCCTACGAGCAGTACTTC. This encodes CASSSGTAYEQYF. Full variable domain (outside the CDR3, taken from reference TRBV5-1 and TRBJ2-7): KAGVTQTPRYLIKTRGQQVTLSCSPISGHRSVSWYQQTPGQGLQFLFEYFSETQRNKGNFPGRFSGRQFSNSRSEMNVSTLELGDSALYLCASSSGTAYEQYFGPGTRLTVT.

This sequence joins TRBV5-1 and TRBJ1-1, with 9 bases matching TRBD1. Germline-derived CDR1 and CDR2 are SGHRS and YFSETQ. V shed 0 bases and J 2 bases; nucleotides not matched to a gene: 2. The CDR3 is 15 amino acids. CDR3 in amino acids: CASSLETGGNTEAFF. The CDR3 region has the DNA TGCGCCAGCAGCTTGGAAACAGGGGGCAACACTGAAGCTTTCTTT.

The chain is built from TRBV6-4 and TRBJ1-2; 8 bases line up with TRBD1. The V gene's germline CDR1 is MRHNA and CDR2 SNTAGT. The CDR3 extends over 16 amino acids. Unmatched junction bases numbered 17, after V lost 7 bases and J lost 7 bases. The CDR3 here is CASNLDREERVSGYTF. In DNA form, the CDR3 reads TGTGCCAGCAACTTGGACAGGGAAGAAAGGGTTTCTGGCTACACCTTC.

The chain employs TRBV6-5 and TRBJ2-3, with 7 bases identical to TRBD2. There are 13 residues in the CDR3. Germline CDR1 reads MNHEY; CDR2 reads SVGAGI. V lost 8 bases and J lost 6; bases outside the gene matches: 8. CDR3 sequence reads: CASLGGEWDTQYF. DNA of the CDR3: TGTGCCAGCCTGGGGGGGGAGTGGGATACGCAGTATTTT.

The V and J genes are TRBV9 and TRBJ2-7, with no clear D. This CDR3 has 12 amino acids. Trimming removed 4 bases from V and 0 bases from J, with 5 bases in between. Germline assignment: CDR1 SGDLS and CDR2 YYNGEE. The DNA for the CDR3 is TGTGCCAGCAGCCCCAGCTCCTACGAGCAGTACGTC. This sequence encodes CASSPSSYEQYV.

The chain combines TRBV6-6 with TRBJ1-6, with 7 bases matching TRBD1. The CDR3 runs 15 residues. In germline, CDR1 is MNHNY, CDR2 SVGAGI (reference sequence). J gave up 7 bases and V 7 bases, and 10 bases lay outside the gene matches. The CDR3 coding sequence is TGTGCCAGCACGGCCGAAGGCAGGGGGAATTCACCCCTCCACTTT. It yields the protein CASTAEGRGNSPLHF.

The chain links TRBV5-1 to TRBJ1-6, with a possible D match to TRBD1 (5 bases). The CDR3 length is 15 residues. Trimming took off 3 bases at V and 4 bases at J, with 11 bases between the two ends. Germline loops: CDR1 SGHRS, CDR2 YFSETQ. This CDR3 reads CASSYGGDYNSPLHF. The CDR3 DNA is TGCGCCAGCAGCTACGGGGGGGATTATAATTCACCCCTCCACTTT.